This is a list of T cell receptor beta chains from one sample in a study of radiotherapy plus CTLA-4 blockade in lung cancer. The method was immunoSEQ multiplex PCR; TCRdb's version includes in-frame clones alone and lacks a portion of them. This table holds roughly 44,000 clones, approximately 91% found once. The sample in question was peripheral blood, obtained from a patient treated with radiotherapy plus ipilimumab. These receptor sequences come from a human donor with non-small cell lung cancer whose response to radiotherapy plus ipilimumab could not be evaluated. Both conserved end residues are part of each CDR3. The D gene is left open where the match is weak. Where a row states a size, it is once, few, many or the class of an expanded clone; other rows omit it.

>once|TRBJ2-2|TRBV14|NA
CASSRVLGELFF
TGTGCCAGCAGCCGAGTCCTCGGGGAGCTGTTTTTT
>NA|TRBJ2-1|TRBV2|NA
CASSRGPQGGDNEQFF
TGTGCCAGCAGTAGAGGACCACAGGGGGGGGACAATGAGCAGTTCTTC
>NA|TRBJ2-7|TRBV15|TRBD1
CATSRHGQGLRGEQYF
TGTGCCACCAGCAGGCACGGACAGGGGCTCAGGGGCGAGCAGTACTTC
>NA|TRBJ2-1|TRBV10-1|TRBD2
CASSESASGGYNEQFF
TGCGCCAGCAGTGAGTCCGCTAGCGGGGGATACAATGAGCAGTTCTTC
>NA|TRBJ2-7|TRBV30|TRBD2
CAWQREGRYEQYF
TGTGCCTGGCAGCGGGAAGGTCGATACGAGCAGTACTTC
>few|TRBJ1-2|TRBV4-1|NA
CASQANYGYTF
TGCGCCAGCCAGGCTAACTATGGCTACACCTTC
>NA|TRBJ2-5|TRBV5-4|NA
CASSPGQLQETQYF
TGTGCCAGCAGCCCAGGACAGCTCCAAGAGACCCAGTACTTC
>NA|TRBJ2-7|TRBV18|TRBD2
CASSPPSSGGAGEQYF
TGTGCCAGCTCACCACCGTCTAGCGGGGGGGCAGGCGAGCAGTACTTC
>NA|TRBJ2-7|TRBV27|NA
CASSFARSYEQYF
TGTGCCAGCAGTTTTGCCAGGTCCTACGAGCAGTACTTC
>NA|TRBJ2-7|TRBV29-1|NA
CSVESDKHYEQYF
TGCAGCGTTGAATCGGACAAACACTACGAGCAGTACTTC
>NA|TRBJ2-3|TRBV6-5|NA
CASSYSNRVSTDTQYF
TGTGCCAGCAGTTACTCGAACAGGGTTAGCACAGATACGCAGTATTTT
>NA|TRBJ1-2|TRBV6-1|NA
CASSSFDSSNYGYTF
TGTGCCAGCAGTTCCTTTGACAGCTCTAACTATGGCTACACCTTC
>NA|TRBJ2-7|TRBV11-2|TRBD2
CASSTGLASSYEQYF
TGTGCCAGCAGCACGGGACTAGCGAGCTCCTACGAGCAGTACTTC
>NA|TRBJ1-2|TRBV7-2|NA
CASSLAQGAGYGYTF
TGTGCCAGCAGCTTAGCACAAGGGGCGGGATATGGCTACACCTTC
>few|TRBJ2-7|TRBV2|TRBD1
CASSGPRDRGYEQYF
TGTGCCAGCAGTGGGCCACGGGACAGGGGCTACGAGCAGTACTTC
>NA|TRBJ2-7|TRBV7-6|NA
CASSQGTGYEQYF
TGTGCCAGCAGTCAAGGCACGGGCTACGAGCAGTACTTC
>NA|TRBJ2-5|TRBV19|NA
CASSSPPGTHQETQYF
TGTGCCAGTAGTTCGCCCCCAGGGACACACCAAGAGACCCAGTACTTC
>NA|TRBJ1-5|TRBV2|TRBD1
CASRDRGNQPQHF
TGTGCCAGCAGGGACAGGGGCAATCAGCCCCAGCATTTT
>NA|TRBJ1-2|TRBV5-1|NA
CASSLENLNYGYAF
TGCGCCAGCAGCTTGGAGAACCTAAACTATGGCTACGCCTTC
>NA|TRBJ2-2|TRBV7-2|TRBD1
CASSLRQGGFTGELFF
TGTGCCAGCAGCCTTCGACAGGGCGGATTCACCGGGGAGCTGTTTTTT
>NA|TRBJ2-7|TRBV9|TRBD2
CASSSGLAGALYEQYF
TGTGCCAGCAGCTCGGGACTAGCGGGGGCCCTCTACGAGCAGTACTTC
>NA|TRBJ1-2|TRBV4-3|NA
CASSQDGVRGGRGYTF
TGCGCCAGCAGCCAAGATGGGGTACGGGGGGGGAGGGGCTACACCTTC
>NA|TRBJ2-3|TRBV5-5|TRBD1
CASSDRTHTDTQYF
TGTGCCAGCTCGGACAGGACCCACACAGATACGCAGTATTTT
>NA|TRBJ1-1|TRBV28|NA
CASSLLGGGHTEAFF
TGTGCCAGCAGTTTATTAGGGGGTGGTCACACTGAAGCTTTCTTT
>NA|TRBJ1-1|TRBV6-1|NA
CASNKEYTEAFF
TGTGCCAGCAATAAGGAGTATACTGAAGCTTTCTTT
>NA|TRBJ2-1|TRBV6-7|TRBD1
CASSYSRTGNPDNEQFF
TGTGCCAGCAGTTACTCTCGGACAGGGAATCCCGACAATGAGCAGTTCTTC
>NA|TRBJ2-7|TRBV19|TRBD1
CASGTQGAHEQYF
TGTGCCAGTGGGACCCAGGGGGCACACGAGCAGTACTTC
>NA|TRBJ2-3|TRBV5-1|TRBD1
CASLETGTSTDTQYF
TGCGCCAGCTTAGAGACAGGGACGAGTACAGATACGCAGTATTTT
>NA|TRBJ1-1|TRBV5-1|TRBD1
CASSSGTGGTEAFF
TGCGCCAGCAGCTCCGGGACAGGGGGCACTGAAGCTTTCTTT
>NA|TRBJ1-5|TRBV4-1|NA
CASSQDRGIRSNQPQHF
TGCGCCAGCAGCCAAGATAGAGGGATTCGTAGCAATCAGCCCCAGCATTTT
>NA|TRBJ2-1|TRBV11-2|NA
CASRAYSYNEQFF
TGTGCCAGCAGGGCCTACAGTTACAATGAGCAGTTCTTC
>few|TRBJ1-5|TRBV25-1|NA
CASPEGGDQPQHF
TGTGCCAGCCCTGAGGGGGGGGATCAGCCCCAGCATTTT
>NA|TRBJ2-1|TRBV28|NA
CASSLWGRGSGNNEQFF
TGTGCCAGCAGTTTATGGGGTCGGGGGAGTGGAAACAATGAGCAGTTCTTC
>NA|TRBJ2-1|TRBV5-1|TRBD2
CASSPPPGLAPNEQFF
TGCGCCAGCAGCCCGCCTCCGGGACTAGCCCCCAATGAGCAGTTCTTC
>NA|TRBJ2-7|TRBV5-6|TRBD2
CASSLRSGTRTYEQYF
TGTGCCAGCAGCTTACGTAGCGGGACTCGTACTTACGAGCAGTACTTC
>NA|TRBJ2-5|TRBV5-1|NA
CASSYRPGGTQETQYF
TGCGCCAGCAGTTATCGGCCGGGGGGCACTCAAGAGACCCAGTACTTC
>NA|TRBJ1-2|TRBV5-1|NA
CASSLGPDSNYGYTF
TGCGCCAGCAGCTTGGGGCCCGACAGTAACTATGGCTACACCTTC
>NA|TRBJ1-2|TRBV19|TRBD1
CASGQETYGYTF
TGTGCCTCGGGACAGGAAACCTATGGCTACACCTTC
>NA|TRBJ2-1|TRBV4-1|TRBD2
CASTPLAGAFYNEQFF
TGCGCCAGCACTCCTTTAGCGGGAGCCTTTTACAATGAGCAGTTCTTC
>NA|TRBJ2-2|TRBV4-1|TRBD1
CASSPRDRVAGELFF
TGCGCCAGCAGCCCCCGGGACAGGGTAGCCGGGGAGCTGTTTTTT
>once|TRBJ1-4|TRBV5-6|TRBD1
CASSLGQGIKFHNEKLFF
TGTGCCAGCAGCTTGGGACAGGGGATAAAATTCCACAATGAAAAACTGTTTTTT
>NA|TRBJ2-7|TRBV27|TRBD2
CASSRLRERMDEQYF
TGTGCCAGCAGTAGATTGCGGGAGAGGATGGACGAGCAGTACTTC